The source of this T cell receptor (beta chain) is a study of blood T cell repertoires in COVID-19. Overall study: Whether acute or convalescent, the COVID-19 samples came from the United States, Italy and Spain.

Germline trimming cut 7 bases from V and 4 bases from J; bases unmatched to any gene: 3. The CDR3 runs 14 residues. Germline values: CDR1 SGHNT, CDR2 YYREEE (reference sequence). Sequenced by immunoSEQ multiplex PCR; TCRdb stores in-frame clones only, minus some. The sample yields a few hundred thousand clones, approximately 90% seen once. The chain joins TRBV5-4 to TRBJ2-1, with 12 nucleotides matching TRBD2. Sequenced input: peripheral blood. This TCR came from a woman aged 50 to 60 with active or convalescent COVID-19. DNA of the CDR3: TGTGCCAGCGGACTAGCGGGGATTTACAATGAGCAGTTCTTC. Translating gives CASGLAGIYNEQFF.